The rows below give T cell receptor beta chains drawn from one sample of a study of blood T cell repertoires in COVID-19. Method: immunoSEQ multiplex PCR; TCRdb's copy keeps in-frame clones and lacks some. Found here are 310,000 or so clones, around 90% of them singletons; the top ten hold about 2.2%. Material for sequencing was peripheral blood. The receptors here all came from a woman in her 50s who had recovered from COVID-19. CDR3s include the opening cysteine and the closing phenylalanine or tryptophan. Each record gives: clone size, J gene, D gene, V gene, CDR3 protein, CDR3 DNA. The D gene is left open where the match is weak. For some rows the clone size is stated as once, few or many, or as a class when expanded; others skip it.

>once|TRBJ2-3|.|TRBV18
CASSPFTSTDTQYF
TGTGCCAGCTCACCATTCACTAGCACAGATACGCAGTATTTT
>.|TRBJ1-2|TRBD1|TRBV3-1/TRBV3-2
CASSRDRKGYTF
TGTGCCAGCAGCCGGGACAGAAAAGGCTACACCTTC
>once|TRBJ2-1|.|TRBV28
CASSPAVAPRYNEQFF
TGTGCCAGCAGCCCCGCGGTAGCCCCTAGATACAATGAGCAGTTCTTC
>.|TRBJ1-1|.|TRBV19
CASSQVNTEAFF
TGTGCCAGTAGTCAGGTGAACACTGAAGCTTTCTTT
>.|TRBJ2-4|TRBD1|TRBV11-2
CASSLIRGQGKNIQYF
TGTGCCAGCAGCTTAATTAGGGGACAGGGGAAAAACATTCAGTACTTC
>once|TRBJ1-2|.|TRBV10-3
CAISDPRGRGGFVYGYTF
TGTGCCATCAGTGACCCAAGAGGGAGGGGGGGTTTTGTCTATGGCTACACCTTC
>.|TRBJ2-1|TRBD1|TRBV7-9
CASSPTGGIGDEQFF
TGTGCCAGCAGCCCGACAGGGGGCATAGGAGATGAGCAGTTCTTC
>.|TRBJ1-6|TRBD1|TRBV6-2/TRBV6-3
CASSWDREGSYTLHF
TGTGCCAGCAGTTGGGACAGGGAAGGTTCGTACACCCTCCACTTT
>.|TRBJ1-5|.|TRBV2
CASRTRTEGQPQHF
TGTGCCAGCAGGACCCGGACAGAGGGACAGCCCCAGCATTTT
>.|TRBJ2-7|.|TRBV29-1
CSVTQGTFYEQYF
TGCAGCGTTACGCAGGGAACTTTCTACGAGCAGTACTTC
>.|TRBJ2-3|TRBD2|TRBV9
CASATSGVSTDTQYF
TGTGCCAGCGCTACTAGCGGGGTGAGCACAGATACGCAGTATTTT
>.|TRBJ2-7|.|TRBV5-6
CASSRRIIYEQYF
TGTGCCAGCAGCCGGAGGATCATCTACGAGCAGTACTTC
>.|TRBJ2-5|.|TRBV5-1
CASSVQVTGFQYF
TGCGCCAGCAGCGTGCAAGTAACAGGGTTCCAGTACTTC
>once|TRBJ1-3|.|TRBV4-2
CASSHRQLDNSGNTIYF
TGTGCCAGCAGCCACAGGCAGCTTGATAACTCTGGAAACACCATATATTTT
>.|TRBJ2-3|.|TRBV6-1
CASSEALAPDTQYF
TGTGCCAGCAGTGAAGCGTTAGCACCAGATACGCAGTATTTT
>.|TRBJ2-6|.|TRBV12-5
CASGLRQPLSTGANVLTF
TGCGCTAGTGGTTTGAGACAGCCGCTCTCTACTGGGGCCAACGTCCTGACTTTC
>.|TRBJ2-5|TRBD1|TRBV2
CASLGTGFDETQYF
TGTGCCAGCCTAGGGACAGGGTTTGATGAGACCCAGTACTTC
>.|TRBJ2-4|TRBD1|TRBV5-1
CASSPGTGGMYIQYF
TGCGCCAGCAGCCCCGGGACAGGGGGAATGTACATTCAGTACTTC
>once|TRBJ2-5|TRBD1|TRBV9
CASSARDRDETQYF
TGTGCCAGCAGTGCCCGGGACAGGGATGAGACCCAGTACTTC
>.|TRBJ2-5|.|TRBV27
CASSFGSQYQETQYF
TGTGCCAGCAGTTTCGGGTCCCAGTACCAAGAGACCCAGTACTTC
>.|TRBJ2-3|TRBD2|TRBV19
CASSIRLAGVTDTQYF
TGTGCCAGTAGTATAAGACTAGCGGGAGTCACAGATACGCAGTATTTT
>.|TRBJ1-5|.|TRBV30
CAWSSMSGSNQPQHF
TGTGCCTGGAGTTCCATGTCGGGTAGCAATCAGCCCCAGCATTTT
>few|TRBJ1-5|TRBD1|TRBV6-2/TRBV6-3
CASSDREPHQPQHF
TGTGCCAGCAGTGACAGGGAACCCCATCAGCCCCAGCATTTT
>once|TRBJ1-4|.|TRBV10-3
CAISELTGPNEKLFF
TGTGCCATCAGTGAGCTGACAGGACCTAATGAAAAACTGTTTTTT
>.|TRBJ2-7|.|TRBV10-3
CAILFVRRKETYEQYF
TGTGCCATCTTATTCGTAAGGAGAAAGGAGACCTACGAGCAGTACTTC
>.|TRBJ1-4|TRBD1|TRBV19
CASSSGQVGALVF
TGTGCCAGTAGTTCGGGACAGGTTGGAGCTCTCGTTTTT
>.|TRBJ2-5|TRBD1|TRBV6-4
CASSDPGQDPIKAGSQYF
TGTGCCAGCAGTGACCCGGGACAGGACCCAATCAAGGCTGGGTCCCAGTACTTC
>.|TRBJ1-2|.|TRBV10-3
CAISESTGVHGYTF
TGTGCCATCAGTGAGTCGACGGGGGTCCATGGCTACACCTTC
>few|TRBJ2-3|TRBD2|TRBV29-1
CSLLAGGRDTQYF
TGCAGCTTACTAGCGGGGGGCCGGGATACGCAGTATTTT
>few|TRBJ1-2|TRBD1|TRBV7-3
CASSPGTGGSGYTF
TGTGCCAGCAGCCCCGGGACAGGGGGCTCTGGCTACACCTTC
>.|TRBJ2-1|.|TRBV19
CASSMGPGFPNEQFF
TGTGCCAGTAGTATGGGGCCAGGGTTCCCCAATGAGCAGTTCTTC
>.|TRBJ2-3|.|TRBV4-1
CASSGLAADTQYF
TGCGCCAGCAGCGGCCTAGCTGCAGATACGCAGTATTTT
>.|TRBJ1-3|.|TRBV3-1/TRBV3-2
CASSLGTPGNTIYF
TGTGCCAGCAGCCTAGGGACACCCGGAAACACCATATATTTT
>once|TRBJ1-1|.|TRBV7-2
CASRPFPTGNTEAFF
TGTGCCAGCAGGCCCTTCCCCACAGGGAACACTGAAGCTTTCTTT
>.|TRBJ1-1|.|TRBV7-8
CASRGIAGAGANTEAFF
TGTGCCAGCAGGGGGATCGCGGGGGCAGGGGCGAACACTGAAGCTTTCTTT
>.|TRBJ1-5|.|TRBV28
CASSSTQFRPQHF
TGTGCCAGCAGCTCCACCCAGTTTCGGCCCCAGCATTTT
>once|TRBJ1-2|.|TRBV30
CAWGGLTWNGYTF
TGTGCCTGGGGGGGACTTACCTGGAATGGCTACACCTTC
>.|TRBJ2-7|TRBD2|TRBV7-2
CASSLVLAGAYEQYF
TGTGCCAGCAGCTTAGTCCTAGCGGGAGCCTACGAGCAGTACTTC
>few|TRBJ2-1|.|TRBV28
CASQDGPLEEQFF
TGTGCCTCACAGGATGGGCCCTTAGAGGAGCAGTTCTTC
>.|TRBJ1-1|.|TRBV7-3
CASSRSGATEAFF
TGTGCCAGCAGCCGCTCAGGGGCCACTGAAGCTTTCTTT
>.|TRBJ2-5|.|TRBV5-4
CASSEQGVPETQYF
TGTGCCAGCAGCGAACAGGGTGTGCCGGAGACCCAGTACTTC
>.|TRBJ1-1|TRBD1|TRBV13
CASSGTGTGEAFF
TGTGCCAGCAGCGGCACCGGGACAGGTGAAGCTTTCTTT
>.|TRBJ1-2|.|TRBV28
CASSPGDAGGIGYTF
TGTGCCAGCAGTCCTGGAGATGCCGGGGGAATTGGCTACACCTTC
>.|TRBJ2-5|.|TRBV29-1
CSVARDSTQETQYF
TGCAGCGTTGCGCGGGACAGCACCCAAGAGACCCAGTACTTC
>.|TRBJ2-3|TRBD2|TRBV7-6
CASSLQLAGITDTQYF
TGTGCCAGCAGCTTACAACTAGCGGGTATCACAGATACGCAGTATTTT
>.|TRBJ2-1|.|TRBV5-4
CASSLDPSGGYNEQFF
TGTGCCAGCAGCTTGGATCCTTCCGGGGGCTACAATGAGCAGTTCTTC
>.|TRBJ1-2|.|TRBV7-8
CASSLTDNGYTF
TGTGCCAGCAGCTTAACAGATAATGGCTACACCTTC
>.|TRBJ1-1|TRBD1|TRBV19
CASSTDRVDVAFF
TGTGCCAGTAGTACGGACAGGGTTGATGTAGCTTTCTTT
>.|TRBJ2-1|TRBD2|TRBV5-4
CASSLLAGASEQFF
TGTGCCAGCAGCTTGTTGGCGGGAGCGTCTGAGCAGTTCTTC
>.|TRBJ1-4|.|TRBV29-1
CSVRVGREDEKLFF
TGCAGCGTTCGTGTCGGACGGGAGGATGAAAAACTGTTTTTT
>.|TRBJ1-1|.|TRBV3-1/TRBV3-2
CASSRQTGWNTEAFF
TGTGCCAGCAGCCGTCAAACAGGGTGGAACACTGAAGCTTTCTTT
>.|TRBJ2-7|TRBD2|TRBV2
CASSEGLAGLRVAYEQYF
TGTGCCAGCAGTGAGGGACTAGCGGGACTGAGGGTCGCCTACGAGCAGTACTTC
>.|TRBJ1-5|.|TRBV27
CASSRGFSEGQPQHF
TGTGCCAGCAGCCGGGGTTTCTCAGAGGGTCAGCCCCAGCATTTT